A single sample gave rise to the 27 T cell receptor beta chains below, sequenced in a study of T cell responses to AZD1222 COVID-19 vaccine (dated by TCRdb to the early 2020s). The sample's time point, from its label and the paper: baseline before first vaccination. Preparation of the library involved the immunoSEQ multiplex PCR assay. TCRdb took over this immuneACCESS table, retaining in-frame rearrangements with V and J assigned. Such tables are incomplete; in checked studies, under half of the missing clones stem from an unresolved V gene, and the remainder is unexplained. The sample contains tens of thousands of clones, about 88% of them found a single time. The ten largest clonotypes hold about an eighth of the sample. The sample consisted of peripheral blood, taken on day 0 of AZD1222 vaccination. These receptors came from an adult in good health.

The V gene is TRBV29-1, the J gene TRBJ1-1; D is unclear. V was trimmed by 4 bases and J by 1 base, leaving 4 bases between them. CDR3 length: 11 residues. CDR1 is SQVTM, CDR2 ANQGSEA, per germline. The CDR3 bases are TGCAGCGTTGCCAGGAACACTGAAGCTTTCTTT. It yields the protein CSVARNTEAFF.

CDR3 coding DNA: TGTGCCAGTAGTAGGCCTGCGGGGGCGACAACTAATGAAAAACTGTTTTTT. Translated: CASSRPAGATTNEKLFF. The genes are TRBV19 and TRBJ1-4, with D perhaps matching TRBD1 (6 bases). V gave up 4 bases and J gave up 0 bases, with 15 bases separating them. The CDR3 extends over 17 amino acids. The V gene's germline CDR1 is LNHDA and CDR2 SQIVND (reference sequence).

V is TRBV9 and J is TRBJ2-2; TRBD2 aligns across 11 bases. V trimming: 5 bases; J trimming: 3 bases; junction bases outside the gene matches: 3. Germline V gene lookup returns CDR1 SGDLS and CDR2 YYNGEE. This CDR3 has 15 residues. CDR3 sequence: CASSVSGGDTGELFF. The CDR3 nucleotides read TGTGCCAGCAGTGTTAGCGGGGGGGACACCGGGGAGCTGTTTTTT.

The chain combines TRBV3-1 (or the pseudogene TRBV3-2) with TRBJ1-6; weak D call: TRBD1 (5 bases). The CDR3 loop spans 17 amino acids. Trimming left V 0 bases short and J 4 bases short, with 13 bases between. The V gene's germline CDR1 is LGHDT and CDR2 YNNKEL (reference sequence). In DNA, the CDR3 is TGTGCCAGCAGCCAAGACAGGGTTGGCGGATATAATTCACCCCTCCACTTT. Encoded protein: CASSQDRVGGYNSPLHF.

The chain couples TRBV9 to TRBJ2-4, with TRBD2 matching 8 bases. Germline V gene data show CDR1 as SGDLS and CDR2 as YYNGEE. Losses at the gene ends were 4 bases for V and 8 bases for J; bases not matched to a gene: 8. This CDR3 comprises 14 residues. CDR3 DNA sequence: TGTGCCAGCAGCCCCGGGACTAGAGGGGACATTCAGTACTTC. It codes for CASSPGTRGDIQYF.

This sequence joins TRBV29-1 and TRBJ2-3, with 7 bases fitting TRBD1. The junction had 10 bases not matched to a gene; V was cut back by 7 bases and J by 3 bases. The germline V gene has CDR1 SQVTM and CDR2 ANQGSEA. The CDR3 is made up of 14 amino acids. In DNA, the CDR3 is TGCAGCGCTCCTCGGAACAGGGGAACAGATACGCAGTATTTT. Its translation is CSAPRNRGTDTQYF.

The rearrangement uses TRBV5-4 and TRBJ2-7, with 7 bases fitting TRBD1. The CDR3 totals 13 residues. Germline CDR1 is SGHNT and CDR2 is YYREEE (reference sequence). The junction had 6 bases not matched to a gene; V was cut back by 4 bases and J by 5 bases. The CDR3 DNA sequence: TGTGCCAGCAGCACGACAGGGTTCCACGAGCAGTACTTC. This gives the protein CASSTTGFHEQYF.

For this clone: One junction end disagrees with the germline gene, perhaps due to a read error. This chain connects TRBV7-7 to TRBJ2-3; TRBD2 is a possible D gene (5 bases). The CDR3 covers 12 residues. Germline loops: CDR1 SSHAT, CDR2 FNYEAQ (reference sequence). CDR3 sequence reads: CASSTTTATQYF. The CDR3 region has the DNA TGTGCTAGCAGCACGACTACCGCAACGCAGTATTTT.

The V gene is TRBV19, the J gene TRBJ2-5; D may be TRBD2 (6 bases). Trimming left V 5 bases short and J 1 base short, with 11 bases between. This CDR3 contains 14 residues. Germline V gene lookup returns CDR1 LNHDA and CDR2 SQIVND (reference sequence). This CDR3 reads CASSSRDSQETQYF. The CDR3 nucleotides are TGTGCCAGTAGTTCGCGGGACTCCCAAGAGACCCAGTACTTC.

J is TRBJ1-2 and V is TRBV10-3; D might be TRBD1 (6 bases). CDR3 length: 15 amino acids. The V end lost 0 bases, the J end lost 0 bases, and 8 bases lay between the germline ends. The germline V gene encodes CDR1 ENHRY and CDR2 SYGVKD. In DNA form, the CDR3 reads TGTGCCATCAGTGAGTCAACAGGGACTAACTATGGCTACACCTTC. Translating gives CAISESTGTNYGYTF.

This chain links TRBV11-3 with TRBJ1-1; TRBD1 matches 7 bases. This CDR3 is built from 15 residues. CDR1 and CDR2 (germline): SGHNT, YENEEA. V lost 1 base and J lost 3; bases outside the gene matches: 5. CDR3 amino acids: CASSLGQGMDTEAFF. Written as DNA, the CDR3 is TGTGCCAGCAGCTTAGGACAGGGTATGGACACTGAAGCTTTCTTT.

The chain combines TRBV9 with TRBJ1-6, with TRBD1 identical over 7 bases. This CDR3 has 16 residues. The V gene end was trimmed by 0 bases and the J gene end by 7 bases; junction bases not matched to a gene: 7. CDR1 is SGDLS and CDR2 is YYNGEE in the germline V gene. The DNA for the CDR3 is TGTGCCAGCAGCGTAGACCCTGGACAGGCCAATTCACCCCTCCACTTT. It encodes CASSVDPGQANSPLHF.

The DNA of the CDR3 is TGCGCCAGCAGCCAAGAAGAGCCCGGTGGGGGAACGAGCTATGGCTACACCTTC. Amino acid sequence: CASSQEEPGGGTSYGYTF. The rearrangement links TRBV4-1 to TRBJ1-2; a weak D match, TRBD1 (5 bases). V lost 0 bases and J lost 4, with 21 bases in between. Per the germline V gene, CDR1 is MGHRA and CDR2 is YSYEKL. This CDR3 is built from 18 residues.

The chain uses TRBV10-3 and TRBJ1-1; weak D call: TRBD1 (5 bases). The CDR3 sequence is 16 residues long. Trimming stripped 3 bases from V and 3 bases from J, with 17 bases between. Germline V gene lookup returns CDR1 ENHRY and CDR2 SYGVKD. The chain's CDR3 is CAISDEGFLGDTEAFF. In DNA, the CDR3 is TGTGCCATCAGTGATGAGGGGTTCCTTGGGGACACTGAAGCTTTCTTT.

This CDR3 reads CASSFSTHQPQHF. CDR3 DNA sequence: TGTGCCAGCAGTTTCTCCACTCATCAGCCCCAGCATTTT. The genes are TRBV6-5 and TRBJ1-5; D is ambiguous. The CDR3 sequence is 13 residues long. Trimming stripped 4 bases from V and 5 bases from J, with 9 bases between. Germline loops: CDR1 MNHEY, CDR2 SVGAGI.

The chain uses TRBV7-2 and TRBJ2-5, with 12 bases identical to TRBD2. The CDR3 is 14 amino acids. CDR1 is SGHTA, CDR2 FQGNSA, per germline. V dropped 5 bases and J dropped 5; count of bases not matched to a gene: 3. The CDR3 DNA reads TGTGCCAGCAGCCTTCTAGCGGGGGGGGAGACCCAGTACTTC. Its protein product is CASSLLAGGETQYF.

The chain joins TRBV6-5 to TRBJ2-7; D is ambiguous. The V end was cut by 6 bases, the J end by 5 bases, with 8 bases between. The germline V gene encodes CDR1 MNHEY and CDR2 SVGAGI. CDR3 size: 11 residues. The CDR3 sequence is CASSQRDEQYF. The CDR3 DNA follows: TGTGCCAGCAGCCAAAGGGACGAGCAGTACTTC.

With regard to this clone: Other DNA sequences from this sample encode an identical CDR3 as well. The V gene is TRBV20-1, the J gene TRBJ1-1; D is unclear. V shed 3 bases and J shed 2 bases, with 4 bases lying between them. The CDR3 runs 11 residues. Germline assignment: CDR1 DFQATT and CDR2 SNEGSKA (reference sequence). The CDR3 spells CSARGNTEAFF. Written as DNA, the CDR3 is TGCAGTGCTAGGGGTAACACTGAAGCTTTCTTT.

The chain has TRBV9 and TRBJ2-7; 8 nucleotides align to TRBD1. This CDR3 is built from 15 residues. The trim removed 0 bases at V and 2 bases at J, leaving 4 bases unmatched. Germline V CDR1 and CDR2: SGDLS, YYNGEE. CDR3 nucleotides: TGTGCCAGCAGCGTAGGGGGCAGGGGGCCCTACGAGCAGTACTTC. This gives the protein CASSVGGRGPYEQYF. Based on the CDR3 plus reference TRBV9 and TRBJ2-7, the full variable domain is DSGVTQTPKHLITATGQRVTLRCSPRSGDLSVYWYQQSLDQGLQFLIQYYNGEERAKGNILERFSAQQFPDLHSELNLSSLELGDSALYFCASSVGGRGPYEQYFGPGTRLTVT.

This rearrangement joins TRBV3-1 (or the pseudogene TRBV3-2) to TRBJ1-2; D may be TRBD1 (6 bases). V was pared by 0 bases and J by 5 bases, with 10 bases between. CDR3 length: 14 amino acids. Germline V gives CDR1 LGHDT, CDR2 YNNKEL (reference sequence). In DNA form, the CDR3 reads TGTGCCAGCAGCCAAGATCAGGGGAGGTATGGCTACACCTTC. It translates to CASSQDQGRYGYTF.

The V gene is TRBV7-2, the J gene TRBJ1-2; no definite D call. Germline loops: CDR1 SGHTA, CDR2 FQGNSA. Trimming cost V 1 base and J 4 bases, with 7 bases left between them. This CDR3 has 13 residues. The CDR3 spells CASSLDQRYGYTF. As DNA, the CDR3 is TGTGCCAGCAGCTTAGATCAGCGCTATGGCTACACCTTC.

The CDR3 nucleotides are TGTGCCAGCTCAAGACAGGGGGCTGGACTTACTAACTATGGCTACACCTTC. This codes for CASSRQGAGLTNYGYTF. The V call is TRBV18, the J call TRBJ1-2, with 10 bases lining up with TRBD1. The V and J ends lost 5 bases and 0 bases, in that order; junction bases with no gene match: 9. The CDR3 spans 17 residues. Germline values: CDR1 KGHSH, CDR2 LQKENI. Full variable domain (missing parts from reference TRBV18 and TRBJ1-2): NAGVMQNPRHLVRRRGQEARLRCSPMKGHSHVYWYRQLPEEGLKFMVYLQKENIIDESGMPKERFSAEFPKEGPSILRIQQVVRGDSAAYFCASSRQGAGLTNYGYTFGSGTRLTVV.

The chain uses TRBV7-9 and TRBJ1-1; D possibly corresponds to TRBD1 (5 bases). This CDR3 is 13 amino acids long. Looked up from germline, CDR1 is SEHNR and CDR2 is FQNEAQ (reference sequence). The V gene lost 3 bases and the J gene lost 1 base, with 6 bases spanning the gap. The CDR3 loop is CASSFQGNTEAFF. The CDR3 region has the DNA TGTGCCAGCAGCTTTCAGGGGAACACTGAAGCTTTCTTT. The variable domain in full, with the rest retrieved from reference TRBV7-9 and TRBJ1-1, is DTGVSQNPRHKITKRGQNVTFRCDPISEHNRLYWYRQTLGQGPEFLTYFQNEAQLEKSRLLSDRFSAERPKGSFSTLEIQRTEQGDSAMYLCASSFQGNTEAFFGQGTRLTVV.

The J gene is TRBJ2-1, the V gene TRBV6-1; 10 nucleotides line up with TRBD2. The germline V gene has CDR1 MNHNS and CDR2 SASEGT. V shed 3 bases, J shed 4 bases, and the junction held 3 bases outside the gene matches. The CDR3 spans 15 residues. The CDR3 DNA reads TGTGCCAGCAGTGAGACTAGCGGGCTATACAATGAGCAGTTCTTC. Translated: CASSETSGLYNEQFF.

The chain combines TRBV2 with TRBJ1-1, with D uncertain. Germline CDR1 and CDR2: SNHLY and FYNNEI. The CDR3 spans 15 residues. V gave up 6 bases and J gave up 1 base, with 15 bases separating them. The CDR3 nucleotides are TGTGCCAGCAGAGCTCTGGGATCACCGAACACTGAAGCTTTCTTT. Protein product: CASRALGSPNTEAFF.

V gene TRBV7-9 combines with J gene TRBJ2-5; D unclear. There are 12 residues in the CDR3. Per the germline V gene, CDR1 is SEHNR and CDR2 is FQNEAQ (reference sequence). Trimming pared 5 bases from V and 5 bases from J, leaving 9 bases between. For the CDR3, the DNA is TGTGCCAGCAGCCAGACCGGGGAGACCCAGTACTTC. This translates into CASSQTGETQYF. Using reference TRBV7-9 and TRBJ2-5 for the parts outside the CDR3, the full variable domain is DTGVSQNPRHKITKRGQNVTFRCDPISEHNRLYWYRQTLGQGPEFLTYFQNEAQLEKSRLLSDRFSAERPKGSFSTLEIQRTEQGDSAMYLCASSQTGETQYFGPGTRLLVL.

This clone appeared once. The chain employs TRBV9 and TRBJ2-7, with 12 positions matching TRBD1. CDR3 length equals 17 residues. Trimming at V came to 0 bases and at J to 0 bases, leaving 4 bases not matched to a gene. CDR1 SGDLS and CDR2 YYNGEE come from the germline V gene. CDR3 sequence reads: CASSVATGQGASYEQYF. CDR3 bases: TGTGCCAGCAGCGTAGCTACGGGACAGGGGGCCTCCTACGAGCAGTACTTC. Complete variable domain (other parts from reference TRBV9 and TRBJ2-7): DSGVTQTPKHLITATGQRVTLRCSPRSGDLSVYWYQQSLDQGLQFLIQYYNGEERAKGNILERFSAQQFPDLHSELNLSSLELGDSALYFCASSVATGQGASYEQYFGPGTRLTVT.